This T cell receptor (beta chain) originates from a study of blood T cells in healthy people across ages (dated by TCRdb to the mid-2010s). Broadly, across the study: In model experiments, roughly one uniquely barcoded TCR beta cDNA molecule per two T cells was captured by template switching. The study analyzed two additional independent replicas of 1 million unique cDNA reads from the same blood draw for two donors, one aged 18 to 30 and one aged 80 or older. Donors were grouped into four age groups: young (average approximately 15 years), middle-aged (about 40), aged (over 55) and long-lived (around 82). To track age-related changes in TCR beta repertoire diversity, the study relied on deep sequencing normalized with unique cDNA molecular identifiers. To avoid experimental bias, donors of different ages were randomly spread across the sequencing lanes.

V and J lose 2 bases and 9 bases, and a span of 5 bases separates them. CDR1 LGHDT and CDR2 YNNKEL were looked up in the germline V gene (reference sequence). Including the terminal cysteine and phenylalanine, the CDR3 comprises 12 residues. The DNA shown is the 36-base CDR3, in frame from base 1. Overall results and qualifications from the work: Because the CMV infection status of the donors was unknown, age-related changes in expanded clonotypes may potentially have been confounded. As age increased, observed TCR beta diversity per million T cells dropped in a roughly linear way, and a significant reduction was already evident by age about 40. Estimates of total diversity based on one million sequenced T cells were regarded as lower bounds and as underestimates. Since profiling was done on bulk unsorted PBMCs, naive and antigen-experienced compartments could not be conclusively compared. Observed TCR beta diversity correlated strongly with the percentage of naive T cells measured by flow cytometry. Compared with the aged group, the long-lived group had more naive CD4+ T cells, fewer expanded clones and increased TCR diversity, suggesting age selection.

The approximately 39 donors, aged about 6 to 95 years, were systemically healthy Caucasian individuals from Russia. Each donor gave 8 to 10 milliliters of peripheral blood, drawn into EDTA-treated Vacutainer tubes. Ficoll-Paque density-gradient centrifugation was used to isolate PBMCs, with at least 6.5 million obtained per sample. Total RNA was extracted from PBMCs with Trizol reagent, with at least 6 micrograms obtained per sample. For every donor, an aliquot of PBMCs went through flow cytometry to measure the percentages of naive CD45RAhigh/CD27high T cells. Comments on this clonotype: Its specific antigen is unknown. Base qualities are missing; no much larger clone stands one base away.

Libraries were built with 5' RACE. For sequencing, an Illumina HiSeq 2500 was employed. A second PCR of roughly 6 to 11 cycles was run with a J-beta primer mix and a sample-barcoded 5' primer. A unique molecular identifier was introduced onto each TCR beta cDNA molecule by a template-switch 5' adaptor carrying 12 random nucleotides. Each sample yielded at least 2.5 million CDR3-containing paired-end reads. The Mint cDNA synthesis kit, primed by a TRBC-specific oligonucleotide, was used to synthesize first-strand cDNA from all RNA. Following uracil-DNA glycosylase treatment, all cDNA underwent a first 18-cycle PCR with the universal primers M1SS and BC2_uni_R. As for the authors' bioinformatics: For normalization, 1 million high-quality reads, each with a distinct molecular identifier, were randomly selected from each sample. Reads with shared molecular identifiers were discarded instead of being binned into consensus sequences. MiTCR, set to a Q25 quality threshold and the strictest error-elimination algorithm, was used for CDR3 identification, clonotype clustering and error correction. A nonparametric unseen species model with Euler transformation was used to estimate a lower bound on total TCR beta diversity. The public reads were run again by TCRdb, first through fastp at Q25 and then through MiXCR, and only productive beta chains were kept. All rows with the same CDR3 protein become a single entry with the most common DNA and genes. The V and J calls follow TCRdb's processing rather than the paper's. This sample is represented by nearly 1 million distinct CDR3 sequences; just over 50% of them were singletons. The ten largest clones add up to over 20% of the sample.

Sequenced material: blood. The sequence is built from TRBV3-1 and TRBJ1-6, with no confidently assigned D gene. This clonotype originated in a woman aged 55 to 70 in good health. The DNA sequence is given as TGTGCCAGCAGCCAACCTTTTTCACCCCTCCACTTT. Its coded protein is CASSQPFSPLHF.